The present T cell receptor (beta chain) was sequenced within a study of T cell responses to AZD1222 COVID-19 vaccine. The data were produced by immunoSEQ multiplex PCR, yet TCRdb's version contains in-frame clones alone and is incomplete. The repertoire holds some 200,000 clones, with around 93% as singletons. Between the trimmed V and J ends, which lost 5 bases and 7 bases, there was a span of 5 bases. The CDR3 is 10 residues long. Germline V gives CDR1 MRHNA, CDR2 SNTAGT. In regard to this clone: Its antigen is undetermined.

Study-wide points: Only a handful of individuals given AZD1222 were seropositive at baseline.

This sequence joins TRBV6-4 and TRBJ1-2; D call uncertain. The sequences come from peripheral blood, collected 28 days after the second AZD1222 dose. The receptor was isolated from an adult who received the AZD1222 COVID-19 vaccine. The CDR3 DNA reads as TGTGCCAGCAGTATCAGTGGCTACACCTTC. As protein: CASSISGYTF.